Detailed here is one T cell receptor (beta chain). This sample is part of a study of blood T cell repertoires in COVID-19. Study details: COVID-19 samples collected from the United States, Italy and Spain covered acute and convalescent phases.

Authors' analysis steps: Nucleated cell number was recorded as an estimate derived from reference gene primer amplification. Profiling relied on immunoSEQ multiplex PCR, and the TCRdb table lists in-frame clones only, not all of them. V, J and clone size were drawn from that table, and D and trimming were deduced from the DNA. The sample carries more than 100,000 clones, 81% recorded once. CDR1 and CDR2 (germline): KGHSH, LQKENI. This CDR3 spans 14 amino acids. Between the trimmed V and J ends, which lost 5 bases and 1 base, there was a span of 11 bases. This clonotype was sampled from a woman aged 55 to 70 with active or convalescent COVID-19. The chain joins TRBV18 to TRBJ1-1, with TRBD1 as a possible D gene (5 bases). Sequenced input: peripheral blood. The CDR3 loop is CASSEGQGNTEAFF. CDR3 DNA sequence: TGTGCCAGCTCAGAAGGGCAGGGGAACACTGAAGCTTTCTTT.